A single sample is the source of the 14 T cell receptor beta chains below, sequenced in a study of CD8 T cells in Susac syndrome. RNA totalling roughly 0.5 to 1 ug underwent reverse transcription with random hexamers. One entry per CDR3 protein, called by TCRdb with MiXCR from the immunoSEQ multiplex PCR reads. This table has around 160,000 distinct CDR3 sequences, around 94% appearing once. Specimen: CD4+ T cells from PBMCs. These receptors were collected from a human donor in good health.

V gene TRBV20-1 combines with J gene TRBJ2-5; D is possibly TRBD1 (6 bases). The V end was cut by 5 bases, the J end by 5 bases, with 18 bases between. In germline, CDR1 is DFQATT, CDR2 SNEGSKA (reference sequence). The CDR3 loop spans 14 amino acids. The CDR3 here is CSAPTGIVGETQYF. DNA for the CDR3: TGCAGTGCTCCAACAGGGATCGTAGGGGAGACCCAGTACTTC.

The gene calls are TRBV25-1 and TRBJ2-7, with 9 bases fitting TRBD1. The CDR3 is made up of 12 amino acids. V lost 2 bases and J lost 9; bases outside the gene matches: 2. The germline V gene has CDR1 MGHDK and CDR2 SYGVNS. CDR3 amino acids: CASSETGGGQYF. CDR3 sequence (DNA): TGTGCCAGCAGTGAAACAGGGGGCGGGCAGTACTTC.

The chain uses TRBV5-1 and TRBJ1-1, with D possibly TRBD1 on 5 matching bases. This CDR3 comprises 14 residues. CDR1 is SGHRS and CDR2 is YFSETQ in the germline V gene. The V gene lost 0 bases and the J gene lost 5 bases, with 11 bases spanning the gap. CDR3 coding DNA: TGCGCCAGCAGCTTGGGCTGGGACTCGACTGAAGCTTTCTTT. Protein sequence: CASSLGWDSTEAFF.

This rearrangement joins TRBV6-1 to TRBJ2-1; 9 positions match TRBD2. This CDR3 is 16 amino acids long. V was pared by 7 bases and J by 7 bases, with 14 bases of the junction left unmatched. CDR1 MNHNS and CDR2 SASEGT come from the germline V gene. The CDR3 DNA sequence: TGTGCCAGCACAGAAAACAGAGCGGGGGGTTATAATGAGCAGTTCTTC. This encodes CASTENRAGGYNEQFF.

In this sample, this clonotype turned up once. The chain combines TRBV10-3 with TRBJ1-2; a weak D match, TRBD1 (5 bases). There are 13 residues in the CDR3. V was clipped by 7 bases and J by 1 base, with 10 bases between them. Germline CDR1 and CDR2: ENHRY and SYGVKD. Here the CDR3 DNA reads TGTGCCATCAATAGAGGGGATAACTATGGCTACACCTTC. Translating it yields CAINRGDNYGYTF.

The CDR3 DNA follows: TGCAGCGTGGGGAGATCCGAGGCAGAAGCTTTCTTT. This codes for CSVGRSEAEAFF. The chain couples TRBV29-1 to TRBJ1-1; no clear D. The CDR3 spans 12 residues. The germline V and J ends were trimmed by 6 bases and 8 bases, with 16 bases remaining between them. CDR1 is SQVTM, CDR2 ANQGSEA, per germline.

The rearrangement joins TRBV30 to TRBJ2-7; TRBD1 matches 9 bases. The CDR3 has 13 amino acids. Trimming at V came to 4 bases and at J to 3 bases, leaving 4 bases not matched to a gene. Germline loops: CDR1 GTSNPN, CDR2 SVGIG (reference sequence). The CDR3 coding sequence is TGTGCCTGGACCAGGACAGGGGACTACGAGCAGTACTTC. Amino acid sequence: CAWTRTGDYEQYF.

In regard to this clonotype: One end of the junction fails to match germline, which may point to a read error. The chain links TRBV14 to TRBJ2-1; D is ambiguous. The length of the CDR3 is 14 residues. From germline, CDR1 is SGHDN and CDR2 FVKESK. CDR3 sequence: CASSRQMEQQQTVF. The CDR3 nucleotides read TGTGCCAGCAGCCGTCAAATGGAACAGCAACAAACGGTGTTC.

DNA for the CDR3: TGCAGTGCCCCCCCTCTATCTGCTAGCTCACCCCTCCACTTT. This sequence encodes CSAPPLSASSPLHF. The chain couples TRBV20-1 to TRBJ1-6; D uncertain. Trimming stripped 6 bases from V and 10 bases from J, with 19 bases between. The CDR3 loop spans 14 amino acids. Per the germline V gene, CDR1 is DFQATT and CDR2 is SNEGSKA (reference sequence).

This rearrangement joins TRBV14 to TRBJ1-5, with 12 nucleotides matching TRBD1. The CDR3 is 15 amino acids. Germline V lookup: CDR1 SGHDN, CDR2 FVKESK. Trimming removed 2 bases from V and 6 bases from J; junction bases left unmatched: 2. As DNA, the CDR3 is TGTGCCAGCAGCCAACCGGGACAGGGGGCTCAGCCCCAGCATTTT. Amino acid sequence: CASSQPGQGAQPQHF. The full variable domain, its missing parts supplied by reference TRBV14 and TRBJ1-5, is EAGVTQFPSHSVIEKGQTVTLRCDPISGHDNLYWYRRVMGKEIKFLLHFVKESKQDESGMPNNRFLAERTGGTYSTLKVQPAELEDSGVYFCASSQPGQGAQPQHFGDGTRLSIL.

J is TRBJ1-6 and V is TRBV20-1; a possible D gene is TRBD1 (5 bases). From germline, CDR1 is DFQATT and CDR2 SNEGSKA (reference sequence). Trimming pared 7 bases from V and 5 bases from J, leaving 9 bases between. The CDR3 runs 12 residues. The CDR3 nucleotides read TGCAGTGGCCAGGGAAATAATTCACCCCTCCACTTT. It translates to CSGQGNNSPLHF.

The DNA of the CDR3 is TGTGCCAGCACCCTGGGTCTCTACAATGAGCAGTTCTTC. Its protein product is CASTLGLYNEQFF. The chain combines TRBV3-1 with TRBJ2-1; D not resolved. The V gene's germline CDR1 is LGHDT and CDR2 YNNKEL (reference sequence). The CDR3 sequence is 13 residues long. The V and J ends lost 7 bases and 3 bases respectively, with 10 bases between them.

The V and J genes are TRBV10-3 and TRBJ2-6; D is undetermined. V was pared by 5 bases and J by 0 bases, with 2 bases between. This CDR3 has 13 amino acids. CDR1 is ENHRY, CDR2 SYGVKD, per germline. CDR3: CAISTSGANVLTF. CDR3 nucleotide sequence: TGTGCCATCAGTACCTCTGGGGCCAACGTCCTGACTTTC.

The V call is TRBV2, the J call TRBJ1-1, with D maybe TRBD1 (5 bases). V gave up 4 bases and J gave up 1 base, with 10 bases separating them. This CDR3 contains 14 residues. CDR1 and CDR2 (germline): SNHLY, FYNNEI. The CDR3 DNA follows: TGTGCCAGCAGTGCAGGGAGGGGGAACACTGAAGCTTTCTTT. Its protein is CASSAGRGNTEAFF.